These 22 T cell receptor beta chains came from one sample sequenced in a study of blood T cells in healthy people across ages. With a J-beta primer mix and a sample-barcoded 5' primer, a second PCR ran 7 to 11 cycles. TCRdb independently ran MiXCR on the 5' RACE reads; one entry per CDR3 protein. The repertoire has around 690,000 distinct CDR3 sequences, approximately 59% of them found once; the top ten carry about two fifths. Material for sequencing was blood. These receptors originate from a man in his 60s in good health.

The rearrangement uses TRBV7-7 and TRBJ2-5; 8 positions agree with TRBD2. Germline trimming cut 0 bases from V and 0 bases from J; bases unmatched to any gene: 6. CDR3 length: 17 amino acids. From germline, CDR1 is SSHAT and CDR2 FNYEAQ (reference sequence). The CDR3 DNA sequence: TGTGCCAGCAGCTTAGCGCCCGGGGGGGGCCACCAAGAGACCCAGTACTTC. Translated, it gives CASSLAPGGGHQETQYF.

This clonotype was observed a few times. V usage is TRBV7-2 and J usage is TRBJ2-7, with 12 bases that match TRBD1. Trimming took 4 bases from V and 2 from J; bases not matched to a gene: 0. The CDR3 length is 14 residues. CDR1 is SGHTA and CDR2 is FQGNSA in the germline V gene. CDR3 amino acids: CASSWDRGPYEQYF. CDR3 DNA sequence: TGTGCCAGCAGCTGGGACAGGGGGCCCTACGAGCAGTACTTC.

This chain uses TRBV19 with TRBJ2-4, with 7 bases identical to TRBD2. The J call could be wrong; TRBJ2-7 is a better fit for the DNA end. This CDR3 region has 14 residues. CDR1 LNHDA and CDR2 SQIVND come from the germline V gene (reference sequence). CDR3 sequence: CASGPGGSVYEQYF. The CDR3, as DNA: TGTGCCAGTGGGCCGGGGGGTTCGGTGTACGAGCAGTACTTC.

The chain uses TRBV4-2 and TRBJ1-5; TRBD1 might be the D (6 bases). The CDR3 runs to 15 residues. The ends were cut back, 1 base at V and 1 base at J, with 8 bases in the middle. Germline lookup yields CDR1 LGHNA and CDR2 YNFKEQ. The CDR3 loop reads CASSQAGVSNQPQHF. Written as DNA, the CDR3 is TGTGCCAGCAGCCAAGCAGGGGTCAGCAATCAGCCCCAGCATTTT.

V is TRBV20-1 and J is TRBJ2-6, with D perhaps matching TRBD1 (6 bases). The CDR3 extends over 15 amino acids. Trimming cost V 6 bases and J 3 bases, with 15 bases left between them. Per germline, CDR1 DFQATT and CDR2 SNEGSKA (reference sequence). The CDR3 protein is CSAPGVGYGANVLTF. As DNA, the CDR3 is TGCAGTGCCCCAGGGGTGGGGTATGGGGCCAACGTCCTGACTTTC.

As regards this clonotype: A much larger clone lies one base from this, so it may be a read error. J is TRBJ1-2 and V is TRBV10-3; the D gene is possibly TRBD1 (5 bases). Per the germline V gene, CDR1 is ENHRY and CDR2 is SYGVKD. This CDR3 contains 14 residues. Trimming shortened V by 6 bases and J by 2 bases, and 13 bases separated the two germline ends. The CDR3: CAIREAGRNYGYTF. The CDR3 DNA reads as TGTGCCATCAGGGAGGCGGGACGGAACTATGGCTACACCTTC.

DNA of the CDR3: TGTGCCAGCAGTCTCGCGGGGAGCGGGGGGATCTACAATGAGCAGTTCTTC. The encoded protein is CASSLAGSGGIYNEQFF. The chain uses TRBV12-3 or TRBV12-4 and TRBJ2-1; 9 bases align to TRBD2. The V segment lost 5 bases and the J segment 3 bases; nucleotides outside the gene matches: 11. This CDR3 has 17 amino acids.

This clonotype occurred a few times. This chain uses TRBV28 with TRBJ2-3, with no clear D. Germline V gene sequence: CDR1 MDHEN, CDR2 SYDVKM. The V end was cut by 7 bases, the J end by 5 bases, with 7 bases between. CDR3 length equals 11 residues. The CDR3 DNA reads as TGTGCCAGCATCTGGGGAGATACGCAGTATTTT. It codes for CASIWGDTQYF. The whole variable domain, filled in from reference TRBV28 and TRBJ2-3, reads DVKVTQSSRYLVKRTGEKVFLECVQDMDHENMFWYRQDPGLGLRLIYFSYDVKMKEKGDIPEGYSVSREKKERFSLILESASTNQTSMYLCASIWGDTQYFGPGTRLTVL.

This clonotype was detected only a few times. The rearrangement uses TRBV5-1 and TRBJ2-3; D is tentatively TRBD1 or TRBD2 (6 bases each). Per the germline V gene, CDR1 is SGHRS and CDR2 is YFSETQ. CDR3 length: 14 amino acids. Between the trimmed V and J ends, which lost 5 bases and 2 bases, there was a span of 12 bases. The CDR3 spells CASSPGAITDTQYF. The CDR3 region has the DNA TGCGCCAGCAGTCCGGGGGCAATCACAGATACGCAGTATTTT.

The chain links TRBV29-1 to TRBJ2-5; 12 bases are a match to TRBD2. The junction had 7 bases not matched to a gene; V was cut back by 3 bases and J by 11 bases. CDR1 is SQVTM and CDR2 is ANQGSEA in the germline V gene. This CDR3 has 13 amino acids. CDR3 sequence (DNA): TGCAGCGTTGACCTAGCGGGGGGGAATGAGCAGTACTTC. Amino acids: CSVDLAGGNEQYF.

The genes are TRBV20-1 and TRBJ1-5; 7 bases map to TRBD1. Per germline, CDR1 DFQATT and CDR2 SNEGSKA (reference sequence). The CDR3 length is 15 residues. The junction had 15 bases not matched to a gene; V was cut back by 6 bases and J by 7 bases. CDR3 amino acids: CSARQGDRFGQPQHF. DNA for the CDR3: TGCAGTGCCCGACAGGGTGATCGATTCGGCCAGCCCCAGCATTTT.

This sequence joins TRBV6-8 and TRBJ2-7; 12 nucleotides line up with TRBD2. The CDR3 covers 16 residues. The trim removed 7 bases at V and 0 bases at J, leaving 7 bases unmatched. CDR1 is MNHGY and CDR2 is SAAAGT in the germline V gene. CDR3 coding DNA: TGTGCCAGCATCTCTAGCGGGGGGGCTCTCTCCTACGAGCAGTACTTC. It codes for CASISSGGALSYEQYF.

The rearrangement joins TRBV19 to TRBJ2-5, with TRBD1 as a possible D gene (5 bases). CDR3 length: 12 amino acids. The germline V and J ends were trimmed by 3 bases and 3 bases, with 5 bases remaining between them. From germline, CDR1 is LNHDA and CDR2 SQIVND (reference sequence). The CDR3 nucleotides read TGTGCCAGTAGTATGACAGAAGAGACCCAGTACTTC. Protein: CASSMTEETQYF. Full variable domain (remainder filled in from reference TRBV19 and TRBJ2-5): DGGITQSPKYLFRKEGQNVTLSCEQNLNHDAMYWYRQDPGQGLRLIYYSQIVNDFQKGDIAEGYSVSREKKESFPLTVTSAQKNPTAFYLCASSMTEETQYFGPGTRLLVL.

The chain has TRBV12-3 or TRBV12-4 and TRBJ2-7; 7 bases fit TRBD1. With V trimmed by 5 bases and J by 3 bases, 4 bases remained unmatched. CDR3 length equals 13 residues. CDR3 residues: CASSPGQVYEQYF. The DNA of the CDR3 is TGTGCCAGCAGTCCCGGACAGGTCTACGAGCAGTACTTC.

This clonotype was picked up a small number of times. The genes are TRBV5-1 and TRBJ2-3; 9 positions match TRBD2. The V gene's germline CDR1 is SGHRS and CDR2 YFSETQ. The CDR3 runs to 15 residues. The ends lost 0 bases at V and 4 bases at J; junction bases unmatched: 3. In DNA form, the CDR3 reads TGCGCCAGCAGCTTGGGCGGGGGGGCCCCAGATACGCAGTATTTT. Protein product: CASSLGGGAPDTQYF.

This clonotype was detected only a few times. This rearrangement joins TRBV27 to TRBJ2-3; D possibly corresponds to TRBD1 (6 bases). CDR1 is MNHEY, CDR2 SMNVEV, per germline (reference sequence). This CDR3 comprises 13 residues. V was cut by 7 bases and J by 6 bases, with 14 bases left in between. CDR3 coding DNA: TGTGCCAGCACCGTTGTGGGGGCGGATACGCAGTATTTT. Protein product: CASTVVGADTQYF.

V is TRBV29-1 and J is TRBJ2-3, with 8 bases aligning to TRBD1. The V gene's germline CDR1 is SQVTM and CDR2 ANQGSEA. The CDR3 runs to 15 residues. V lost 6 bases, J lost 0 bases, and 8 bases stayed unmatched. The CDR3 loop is CSVTPGGVSTDTQYF. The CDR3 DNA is TGCAGCGTGACTCCAGGGGGCGTAAGCACAGATACGCAGTATTTT.

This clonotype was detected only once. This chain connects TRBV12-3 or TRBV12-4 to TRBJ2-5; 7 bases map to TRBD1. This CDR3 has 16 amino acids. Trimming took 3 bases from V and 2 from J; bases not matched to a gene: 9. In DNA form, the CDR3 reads TGTGCCAGCAGTTTCGAGGGGGCGTTGGGGCAAGAGACCCAGTACTTC. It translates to CASSFEGALGQETQYF.

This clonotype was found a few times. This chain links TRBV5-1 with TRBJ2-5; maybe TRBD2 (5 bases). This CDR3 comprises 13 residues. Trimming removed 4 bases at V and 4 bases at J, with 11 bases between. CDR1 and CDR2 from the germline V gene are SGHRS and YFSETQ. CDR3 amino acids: CASSPTGIETQYF. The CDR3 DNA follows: TGCGCCAGCAGCCCGACGGGGATAGAGACCCAGTACTTC.

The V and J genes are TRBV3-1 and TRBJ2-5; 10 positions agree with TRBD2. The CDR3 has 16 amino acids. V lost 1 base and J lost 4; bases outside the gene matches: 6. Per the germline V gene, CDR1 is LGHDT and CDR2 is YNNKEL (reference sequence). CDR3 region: CASSQGLAGEGETQYF. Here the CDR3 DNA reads TGTGCCAGCAGCCAAGGGCTAGCGGGGGAGGGAGAGACCCAGTACTTC.

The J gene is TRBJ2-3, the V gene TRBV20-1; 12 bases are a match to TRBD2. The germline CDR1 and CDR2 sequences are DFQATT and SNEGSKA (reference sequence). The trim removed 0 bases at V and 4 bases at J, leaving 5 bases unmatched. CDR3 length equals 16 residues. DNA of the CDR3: TGCAGTGCTAGAGATAATCTAGCGGGGGGGCCAGATACGCAGTATTTT. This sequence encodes CSARDNLAGGPDTQYF.

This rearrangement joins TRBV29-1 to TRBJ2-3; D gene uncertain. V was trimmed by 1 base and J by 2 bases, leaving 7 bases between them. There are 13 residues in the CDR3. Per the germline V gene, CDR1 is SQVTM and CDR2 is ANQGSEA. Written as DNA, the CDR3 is TGCAGCGTTGAAGGACAACTCACAGATACGCAGTATTTT. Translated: CSVEGQLTDTQYF.